What follows are 14 T cell receptor beta chains derived from one specimen sequenced in a study of T cell responses to AZD1222 COVID-19 vaccine. Libraries were prepared by immunoSEQ multiplex PCR; TCRdb keeps only in-frame clonotypes and omits some of them. This table holds about 130,000 clones, approximately 90% found once. The specimen comprised peripheral blood, sampled on day 0 of AZD1222 vaccination. The receptors were sampled from an adult in good health.

This chain connects TRBV7-9 to TRBJ2-6; 7 bases are shared with TRBD1. CDR1 and CDR2 from the germline V gene are SEHNR and FQNEAQ (reference sequence). V lost 5 bases to trimming and J lost 0 bases; unmatched junction nucleotides: 10. This CDR3 is built from 18 residues. DNA of the CDR3: TGTGCCAGCAGCGTACTAAAACAGGGGATCTCTGGGGCCAACGTCCTGACTTTC. This translates into CASSVLKQGISGANVLTF. Based on the CDR3 plus reference TRBV7-9 and TRBJ2-6, the full variable domain is DTGVSQNPRHKITKRGQNVTFRCDPISEHNRLYWYRQTLGQGPEFLTYFQNEAQLEKSRLLSDRFSAERPKGSFSTLEIQRTEQGDSAMYLCASSVLKQGISGANVLTFGAGSRLTVL.

The V and J genes are TRBV7-2 and TRBJ2-2; D gene ambiguous. The CDR3 runs to 16 residues. The germline V gene encodes CDR1 SGHTA and CDR2 FQGNSA. Trimming stripped 4 bases from V and 3 bases from J, with 15 bases between. The CDR3 region has the DNA TGTGCCAGCAGCTCATATTCGGCGCCGGACACCGGGGAGCTGTTTTTT. Translated, it gives CASSSYSAPDTGELFF.

The chain carries TRBV9 and TRBJ1-1; D is possibly TRBD1 (6 bases). Germline V gene lookup returns CDR1 SGDLS and CDR2 YYNGEE. CDR3 length: 15 residues. Trimming took off 0 bases at V and 4 bases at J, with 13 bases between the two ends. CDR3 protein: CASSVEGVRVTEAFF. Written as DNA, the CDR3 is TGTGCCAGCAGCGTAGAGGGGGTACGGGTCACTGAAGCTTTCTTT.

V gene TRBV28 combines with J gene TRBJ1-1; D might be TRBD1 (5 bases). V lost 5 bases, J lost 6 bases, and 22 bases lay in between. The germline gives CDR1 MDHEN, CDR2 SYDVKM. This CDR3 spans 16 amino acids. Here the CDR3 reads CASSPNNGRVGPEAFF. The CDR3 DNA sequence: TGTGCCAGCAGTCCCAACAATGGGAGGGTGGGACCTGAAGCTTTCTTT.

The chain recombines TRBV4-2 with TRBJ2-2; 8 nucleotides align to TRBD2. The trim removed 2 bases at V and 0 bases at J, leaving 5 bases unmatched. The V gene's germline CDR1 is LGHNA and CDR2 YNFKEQ. CDR3 length equals 17 residues. CDR3 region: CASSQPQLAANTGELFF. The CDR3 DNA follows: TGTGCCAGCAGCCAACCTCAACTAGCGGCGAACACCGGGGAGCTGTTTTTT.

The chain recombines TRBV30 with TRBJ1-2; TRBD1 agrees at 7 bases. CDR1 and CDR2 from the germline V gene are GTSNPN and SVGIG (reference sequence). With 4 bases clipped from V and 0 bases from J, the junction kept 11 bases outside the gene matches. This CDR3 is 16 amino acids long. CDR3 residues: CAWKTQGIRANYGYTF. For the CDR3, the DNA is TGTGCCTGGAAAACACAGGGGATTCGGGCTAACTATGGCTACACCTTC.

V and J are TRBV5-1 and TRBJ1-2; no clear D. V was shortened by 0 bases and J by 7 bases, with 10 bases between the two germline ends. CDR3 length: 13 amino acids. Germline CDR1 is SGHRS and CDR2 is YFSETQ. CDR3 nucleotide sequence: TGCGCCAGCAGCTTGGCCGCAGGTAGTGGCTACACCTTC. It specifies CASSLAAGSGYTF.

V usage is TRBV27 and J usage is TRBJ1-2, with TRBD1 matching 10 bases. The V gene end was trimmed by 5 bases and the J gene end by 8 bases; junction bases not matched to a gene: 2. Germline V gene sequence: CDR1 MNHEY, CDR2 SMNVEV (reference sequence). The CDR3 consists of 12 residues. The CDR3 coding sequence is TGTGCCAGCAGTGGGACAGGGGACGGCTACACCTTC. Amino acid sequence: CASSGTGDGYTF.

This chain links TRBV5-5 with TRBJ2-7; 8 bases match TRBD2. This CDR3 is 14 amino acids long. J gave up 3 bases and V 4 bases, and 6 bases lay outside the gene matches. CDR1 is SGHKS, CDR2 YYEKEE, per germline (reference sequence). The CDR3 loop reads CASSHGGGGYEQYF. As DNA, the CDR3 is TGTGCCAGCAGCCACGGGGGGGGCGGCTACGAGCAGTACTTC.

The rearrangement links TRBV21-1 to TRBJ1-1; TRBD1, the table's D call, lacks a check against the DNA. TRBV21-1 is given as a pseudogene. The CDR3 has 15 residues. CDR3 nucleotide sequence: TGTGCCACACCTGACAGGGCCCCCATGAACACTGAAGCTTTCTTT. It encodes CATPDRAPMNTEAFF.

The chain is built from TRBV15 and TRBJ2-6; 8 positions match TRBD1. Germline assignment: CDR1 LNHNV and CDR2 YYDKDF (reference sequence). This CDR3 region has 17 residues. The V segment lost 5 bases and the J segment 4 bases; nucleotides outside the gene matches: 10. The CDR3 loop is CATSARQGSGGANVLTF. The DNA for the CDR3 is TGTGCCACCAGCGCCCGACAGGGGTCGGGGGGGGCCAACGTCCTGACTTTC.

This clone was counted once. This chain connects TRBV19 to TRBJ2-1; D perhaps matches TRBD2 (6 bases). This CDR3 is built from 15 residues. Trimming removed 6 bases at V and 1 base at J, with 13 bases between. Per the germline V gene, CDR1 is LNHDA and CDR2 is SQIVND (reference sequence). The CDR3 DNA sequence: TGTGCCAGTAGACTCGGGGGTTCTTCCTACAATGAGCAGTTCTTC. It encodes CASRLGGSSYNEQFF.

V usage is TRBV3-1 (or the pseudogene TRBV3-2) and J usage is TRBJ2-7; 9 bases agree with TRBD1. J gave up 2 bases and V 4 bases, and 3 bases lay outside the gene matches. The germline gives CDR1 LGHDT, CDR2 YNNKEL (reference sequence). This CDR3 region has 14 residues. CDR3 protein: CASSRGQGPYEQYF. The CDR3 DNA follows: TGTGCCAGCAGCCGGGGACAGGGCCCCTACGAGCAGTACTTC.

The V and J genes are TRBV28 and TRBJ1-3, with D unresolved. The germline V gene encodes CDR1 MDHEN and CDR2 SYDVKM. Trimming removed 6 bases at V and 4 bases at J, with 16 bases between. CDR3 length equals 15 residues. The CDR3 loop is CASRNMGLTGNTIYF. DNA of the CDR3: TGTGCCAGCAGGAATATGGGCTTGACAGGAAACACCATATATTTT.